These T cell receptor beta chains were read from a single sample in a study of beta chain features in type 1 diabetes. The protocol was immunoSEQ multiplex PCR, while the TCRdb copy is restricted to in-frame clones and leaves out a portion. The table shows around 360,000 clones, with roughly an eighth occurring only once. The material sequenced was naive CD4+ T cells from blood. Receptors originate from a woman between 18 and 29 years old with type 1 diabetes. Both conserved end residues are part of each CDR3. A D gene is named only where the DNA matches it firmly. Rows give clone size only sometimes, using once, few, many, or a class for an expanded clone.

CDR3nt: TGCAGCGTTGGTTTGGGCGATGAAAAACTGTTTTTT; CDR3aa: CSVGLGDEKLFF; abundance: NA; v_gene: TRBV29-1; d_gene: NA; j_gene: TRBJ1-4
CDR3nt: TGTGCCAGCGGACAGGGCTACCAGCCCCAGCATTTT; CDR3aa: CASGQGYQPQHF; abundance: few; v_gene: TRBV28; d_gene: TRBD1; j_gene: TRBJ1-5
CDR3nt: TGCAGCGCCTCCCCGAGACTAGCGTTGGGGGAGCAGTTCTTC; CDR3aa: CSASPRLALGEQFF; abundance: NA; v_gene: TRBV29-1; d_gene: TRBD2; j_gene: TRBJ2-1
CDR3nt: TGTGCCAGCAGCTTAAGGGGGAACACTGAAGCTTTCTTT; CDR3aa: CASSLRGNTEAFF; abundance: few; v_gene: TRBV7-8; d_gene: NA; j_gene: TRBJ1-1
CDR3nt: TGTGCCAGCAGATTGGATGAGGGCACTGAGCAGTTCTTC; CDR3aa: CASRLDEGTEQFF; abundance: few; v_gene: TRBV6-4; d_gene: NA; j_gene: TRBJ2-1
CDR3nt: TGCGCCAGCAGCCAAGGGGTTGCTAGCGGCGAGCAGTTCTTC; CDR3aa: CASSQGVASGEQFF; abundance: few; v_gene: TRBV4-3; d_gene: TRBD2; j_gene: TRBJ2-1
CDR3nt: TGTGCCAGCAGTGACTCAGGGACACTATACAATGAGCAGTTCTTC; CDR3aa: CASSDSGTLYNEQFF; abundance: NA; v_gene: TRBV6-5; d_gene: NA; j_gene: TRBJ2-1
CDR3nt: TGTGCCAGCAGCTTAACTAGCGGGACCTACGAGCAGTACTTC; CDR3aa: CASSLTSGTYEQYF; abundance: NA; v_gene: TRBV7-2; d_gene: TRBD2; j_gene: TRBJ2-7
CDR3nt: TGCGCCAGCAGCCCAGGGGCGAGGGCCAACGAGCAGTACTTC; CDR3aa: CASSPGARANEQYF; abundance: NA; v_gene: TRBV5-1; d_gene: NA; j_gene: TRBJ2-7
CDR3nt: TGTGCCTGGAGTGTCGATATTGGGACAGGGAGCACTGAAGCTTTCTTT; CDR3aa: CAWSVDIGTGSTEAFF; abundance: NA; v_gene: TRBV30; d_gene: TRBD1; j_gene: TRBJ1-1
CDR3nt: TGTGCCAGCAGCTTAGGCGGGACCTTGGTTGAGCAGTTCTTC; CDR3aa: CASSLGGTLVEQFF; abundance: NA; v_gene: TRBV7-2; d_gene: NA; j_gene: TRBJ2-1
CDR3nt: TGTGCCAGCAGCAAAGTCCTCGGACAGGAGGCGTACGAGCAGTACTTC; CDR3aa: CASSKVLGQEAYEQYF; abundance: NA; v_gene: TRBV21-1; d_gene: NA; j_gene: TRBJ2-7
CDR3nt: TGTGCCAGCAGCGATCCAGGGAGGGCCACTGAAGCTTTCTTT; CDR3aa: CASSDPGRATEAFF; abundance: few; v_gene: TRBV6-6; d_gene: NA; j_gene: TRBJ1-1
CDR3nt: TGTGCCAGCTCACCACTCGACCAGGTCGCCATTCAGTACTTC; CDR3aa: CASSPLDQVAIQYF; abundance: few; v_gene: TRBV18; d_gene: NA; j_gene: TRBJ2-4
CDR3nt: TGTGCCAGCAGCTTAGCTGGGACTAGCCCCTACGAGCAGTACTTC; CDR3aa: CASSLAGTSPYEQYF; abundance: NA; v_gene: TRBV7-2; d_gene: TRBD2; j_gene: TRBJ2-7
CDR3nt: TGTGCCAGCAGCACCTGGACAGGAAAAGGTTGTTACGAGCAGTACTTC; CDR3aa: CASSTWTGKGCYEQYF; abundance: few; v_gene: TRBV21-1; d_gene: NA; j_gene: TRBJ2-7
CDR3nt: TGTGCCAGCAGCGTAGGTCGGGGCAGGGGAGAGACCCAGTACTTC; CDR3aa: CASSVGRGRGETQYF; abundance: few; v_gene: TRBV9; d_gene: NA; j_gene: TRBJ2-5
CDR3nt: TGTGCCAGCTCACCCGGGACGCAGGGAGGTCGAGAGCAGTACTTC; CDR3aa: CASSPGTQGGREQYF; abundance: few; v_gene: TRBV18; d_gene: NA; j_gene: TRBJ2-7
CDR3nt: TGTGCCAGCAGACTTAGCGGGGAAGAGACCCAGTACTTC; CDR3aa: CASRLSGEETQYF; abundance: few; v_gene: TRBV6-6; d_gene: TRBD2; j_gene: TRBJ2-5
CDR3nt: TGCGCCAGCAGACTGCTGCCCTCTGGGGCCAACGTCCTGACTTTC; CDR3aa: CASRLLPSGANVLTF; abundance: NA; v_gene: TRBV5-1; d_gene: NA; j_gene: TRBJ2-6
CDR3nt: TGTGCCAGCAGTCAGGGGGGGGAGCTGTTTTTT; CDR3aa: CASSQGGELFF; abundance: NA; v_gene: TRBV5-4; d_gene: NA; j_gene: TRBJ2-2
CDR3nt: TGTGCCCTACGCGGGACAGGGGGTACCGTTAACTACGAGCAGTACTTC; CDR3aa: CALRGTGGTVNYEQYF; abundance: few; v_gene: TRBV30; d_gene: TRBD1; j_gene: TRBJ2-7
CDR3nt: TGCGCCAGCGGGACCGGGACAGGGGGCACTGAAGCTTTCTTT; CDR3aa: CASGTGTGGTEAFF; abundance: few; v_gene: TRBV4-3; d_gene: TRBD1; j_gene: TRBJ1-1
CDR3nt: TGTGCCAGCAGCTTTTACAGTGGAGAGACCCAGTACTTC; CDR3aa: CASSFYSGETQYF; abundance: NA; v_gene: TRBV5-4; d_gene: NA; j_gene: TRBJ2-5
CDR3nt: TGTGCCAGCAGCTCAATGGGGGGACTAGCGGGGGGGCGAGCCACAGATACGCAGTATTTT; CDR3aa: CASSSMGGLAGGRATDTQYF; abundance: few; v_gene: TRBV5-4; d_gene: TRBD2; j_gene: TRBJ2-3
CDR3nt: TGTGCCAGCAGCCTAGACAGGGGCGGGTATCAGCCCCAGCATTTT; CDR3aa: CASSLDRGGYQPQHF; abundance: NA; v_gene: TRBV6-5; d_gene: TRBD1; j_gene: TRBJ1-5
CDR3nt: TGCAGCGTTAGGTTTGAGCCGGGGAACACAGATACGCAGTATTTT; CDR3aa: CSVRFEPGNTDTQYF; abundance: few; v_gene: TRBV29-1; d_gene: NA; j_gene: TRBJ2-3
CDR3nt: TGTGCCACCAGCAGAGGTACAATACGGGGGAGCTCCTACGAGCAGTACTTC; CDR3aa: CATSRGTIRGSSYEQYF; abundance: NA; v_gene: TRBV15; d_gene: NA; j_gene: TRBJ2-7
CDR3nt: TGTGCCAGCACCTACCCCGGACAGGCGGCCTACGAGCAGTACTTC; CDR3aa: CASTYPGQAAYEQYF; abundance: NA; v_gene: TRBV7-9; d_gene: TRBD1; j_gene: TRBJ2-7